This T cell receptor beta chain came from a study of T cells after yellow fever vaccination. Study context: SMART-Seq v4 Ultra Low Input handled preparation of low-cell-number fractions. Findings and limits, study-wide: Weaker, the secondary response had a peak occurring faster, on day 5 versus 15.

Making TCR cDNA involved 5'RACE template switching, which added UMIs and a universal primer site. TCRdb independently ran MiXCR on the 5' RACE reads; one entry per CDR3 protein. In the table there are around 310,000 distinct CDR3 sequences, around 4% of which are singletons. The CDR3 is 14 amino acids. Germline V CDR1 and CDR2: DFQATT, SNEGSKA (reference sequence). Trimming removed 1 base from V and 4 bases from J, with 12 bases in between. This clonotype was detected many times. Antigen specificity is unknown. Source: PBMCs, taken on the day of the yellow fever booster vaccination. The TCR was taken from a man in his late teens or twenties who received the YFV17D yellow fever vaccine. This sequence joins TRBV20-1 and TRBJ2-3, with D possibly matching TRBD2 (5 bases). CDR3 residues: CSARGGAFADTQYF. CDR3 nucleotides: TGCAGTGCTAGAGGGGGAGCTTTCGCAGATACGCAGTATTTT.